The rows below give T cell receptor beta chains drawn from one sample of a study of blood T cell repertoires in COVID-19. Repertoires were generated with immunoSEQ multiplex PCR, while TCRdb's copy carries only in-frame clones and drops some. The sample yields 350,000 to 450,000 clones, about 88% seen once. Material: peripheral blood. These receptors were obtained from a woman aged 40 to 50 with COVID-19, enrolled during active disease. The CDR3 runs from the conserved cysteine through the conserved F or W. The D gene is left open where the match is weak.

v_gene: TRBV24-1; d_gene: TRBD1; j_gene: TRBJ1-2; CDR3nt: TGTGCCACCAGACCCAACAAGGGACAGGGGGCGCGAGGCTACACCTTC; CDR3aa: CATRPNKGQGARGYTF
v_gene: TRBV11-1; d_gene: -; j_gene: TRBJ2-7; CDR3nt: TGTGCCAGCAGCTTATCCCCCCCGTACTACGAGCAGTACTTC; CDR3aa: CASSLSPPYYEQYF
v_gene: TRBV4-1; d_gene: -; j_gene: TRBJ1-1; CDR3nt: TGCGCCAGCAGCCCAGTCGGGAGTGTGAGGGGTCTCTTT; CDR3aa: CASSPVGSVRGLF
v_gene: TRBV5-1; d_gene: -; j_gene: TRBJ1-3; CDR3nt: TGCGCCAGCAGCTTGGAGACAGCTGGAAACACCATATATTTT; CDR3aa: CASSLETAGNTIYF
v_gene: TRBV7-2; d_gene: TRBD2; j_gene: TRBJ2-1; CDR3nt: TGTGCCAGCAGCTTGTCCCGCGGGGGTAGCTCCTACAATGAGCAGTTCTTC; CDR3aa: CASSLSRGGSSYNEQFF
v_gene: TRBV11-2; d_gene: TRBD1; j_gene: TRBJ1-1; CDR3nt: TGTGCCAGCAGCAGATCGGGACAGTTGAACACTGAAGCTTTCTTT; CDR3aa: CASSRSGQLNTEAFF
v_gene: TRBV29-1; d_gene: TRBD1; j_gene: TRBJ2-7; CDR3nt: TGCAGCGTGGGACAGGCCCAATCCTACGAGCAGTACTTC; CDR3aa: CSVGQAQSYEQYF
v_gene: TRBV7-2; d_gene: TRBD1; j_gene: TRBJ2-3; CDR3nt: TGTGCCAGCAGCTTAGACAGGGGGCGCATAGATACGCAGTATTTT; CDR3aa: CASSLDRGRIDTQYF
v_gene: TRBV6-6; d_gene: -; j_gene: TRBJ2-7; CDR3nt: TGTGCCATCCAGTCGCAACAGATGCCTATGGACGAGCAGTACTTC; CDR3aa: CAIQSQQMPMDEQYF
v_gene: TRBV3-1/TRBV3-2; d_gene: -; j_gene: TRBJ2-7; CDR3nt: TGTGCCAGCAGCCAAGATGTCGGGGAAGCCTCCTACGAGCAGTACTTC; CDR3aa: CASSQDVGEASYEQYF
v_gene: TRBV30; d_gene: -; j_gene: TRBJ1-5; CDR3nt: TGTGCCTGGAGCGCACAGGGCTATAGCAATCAGCCCCAGCATTTT; CDR3aa: CAWSAQGYSNQPQHF
v_gene: TRBV7-2; d_gene: TRBD1; j_gene: TRBJ1-3; CDR3nt: TGTGCCAGCAGCCCGACAGGGGTTGGAAACACCATATATTTT; CDR3aa: CASSPTGVGNTIYF
v_gene: TRBV30; d_gene: -; j_gene: TRBJ1-4; CDR3nt: TGTGCCTGGAGTGACTCTAATGAAAAACTGTTTTTT; CDR3aa: CAWSDSNEKLFF
v_gene: TRBV28; d_gene: -; j_gene: TRBJ1-6; CDR3nt: TGTGCCAGCAGTTTCGGTGCGAGCTCCTATAATTCACCCCTCCACTTT; CDR3aa: CASSFGASSYNSPLHF
v_gene: TRBV27; d_gene: TRBD1; j_gene: TRBJ1-5; CDR3nt: TGTGCCAGCGGGAGGACAGGGCAGCGCAATCAGCCCCAGCATTTT; CDR3aa: CASGRTGQRNQPQHF
v_gene: TRBV27; d_gene: TRBD1; j_gene: TRBJ1-5; CDR3nt: TGTGCCAGCAGCCCCCGGGACAGGGGGGACAATCAGCCCCAGCATTTT; CDR3aa: CASSPRDRGDNQPQHF
v_gene: TRBV5-4; d_gene: -; j_gene: TRBJ2-5; CDR3nt: TGTGCCAGCAGAATGGGGGGGGGCGTGTGGGAGACCCAGTACTTC; CDR3aa: CASRMGGGVWETQYF
v_gene: TRBV19; d_gene: TRBD1; j_gene: TRBJ1-3; CDR3nt: TGTGCCAGTAGTAGAGGGACAGTTAGCTCTGGAAACACCATATATTTT; CDR3aa: CASSRGTVSSGNTIYF
v_gene: TRBV28; d_gene: TRBD1; j_gene: TRBJ1-6; CDR3nt: TGTGCCAGCAGTCCCCGGGACAGGGGTCGGTCACCCCTCCACTTT; CDR3aa: CASSPRDRGRSPLHF
v_gene: TRBV6-5; d_gene: TRBD1; j_gene: TRBJ1-1; CDR3nt: TGTGCCAGCAGAAACGGTGGGGGACAGAGCACTGAAGCTTTCTTT; CDR3aa: CASRNGGGQSTEAFF